This TCR beta chain was obtained from a study of blood T cells in healthy people across ages (dated by TCRdb to about 2015). Background on the whole study: In model experiments, template switching captured roughly one uniquely barcoded TCR beta cDNA molecule for every two T cells. The study analyzed two additional independent replicas of 1 million unique cDNA reads from the same blood draw for two donors, one aged 18 to 29 and one aged 80 or older. Using deep sequencing normalized with unique cDNA molecular identifiers, the study measured how TCR beta repertoire diversity changes with age. To avoid experimental bias, donors of different ages were distributed randomly across sequencing lanes. The donors were split into four age groups: young (average 16 years), middle-aged (around 40), aged (roughly 68) and long-lived (approximately 80). General study outcomes and caveats: Bulk unsorted PBMC profiling prevented conclusive comparison of naive and antigen-experienced compartments. Estimates of total diversity based on one million sequenced T cells were regarded as lower bounds and as underestimates. There was a strong correlation between observed TCR beta diversity and the percentage of naive T cells measured by flow cytometry. Compared with the aged group, the long-lived group had more naive CD4+ T cells, fewer expanded clones and increased TCR diversity, a pattern suggesting age selection. Because the CMV infection status of the donors was unknown, age-related changes in expanded clonotypes may potentially have been confounded. Observed TCR beta diversity per million T cells fell roughly linearly with age, and a significant reduction was already apparent by age about 43.

In regard to this clonotype: Its target antigen remains unknown. No base-level quality is on record; no much larger clone is a single base apart.

Libraries were constructed by 5' RACE. This sample was sequenced with an Illumina HiSeq 2500. A second PCR of about 6 to 12 cycles was run with a J-beta primer mix and a sample-barcoded 5' primer. A template-switch 5' adaptor carrying 12 random nucleotides introduced a unique molecular identifier onto each TCR beta cDNA molecule. At least 3 million CDR3-containing paired-end reads were obtained from each sample. First-strand cDNA was synthesized from all RNA with the Mint cDNA synthesis kit, primed by a TRBC-specific oligonucleotide. After uracil-DNA glycosylase treatment, a first 18-cycle PCR used universal primers M1SS and BC2_uni_R on all cDNA. In the paper's pipeline: For normalization, 1 million high-quality reads were randomly selected from each sample, with every read carrying a distinct molecular identifier. Instead of being binned into consensus sequences, reads that shared molecular identifiers were thrown out. CDR3 identification, clonotype clustering and error correction used MiTCR with a Q25 quality threshold and the strictest error-elimination algorithm. A nonparametric unseen species model with Euler transformation was used to estimate a lower bound on total TCR beta diversity. TCRdb reran the public reads through fastp at Q25 and MiXCR, keeping productive beta chains. For every CDR3 protein sequence, its rows merge into one entry that carries the most common genes and DNA. TCRdb's processing, not the authors' own work, is the source of the V and J calls. The sample records about 640,000 distinct CDR3 sequences, roughly 58% of which are singletons. The top ten hold roughly 34% of the sample.

Systemically healthy Caucasian individuals from Russia, about 38 in total and aged about 6 to 90 years, were included as donors. Each donor gave about 9.2 milliliters of peripheral blood, drawn into EDTA-treated Vacutainer tubes. Ficoll-Paque density-gradient centrifugation was used to isolate PBMCs, with at least 6 million obtained per sample. Total RNA, at least 5.5 micrograms per sample, was extracted from PBMCs with Trizol reagent. Naive CD45RAhigh/CD27high T cell percentages were measured by flow cytometry on a PBMC aliquot from every donor. There are 15 amino acids in the CDR3, from cysteine to phenylalanine inclusive. Only the CDR3 region is kept as DNA, spanning 45 bases read in frame from base 1. CDR1 and CDR2 (ENHRY, SYGVKD) derive from the germline V gene. V and J are truncated by 7 bases and 2 bases respectively, leaving an intervening sequence of 12 bases.

The rearrangement joined TRBV10-3 to TRBJ2-6; a weak D assignment points to TRBD1 (5 bases agree). This sequence was found in a man in his 60s in good health. Sequenced material: blood. The CDR3 loop reads CAITPTRAGANVLTF. The DNA sequence reads TGTGCCATCACCCCTACCAGGGCTGGGGCCAACGTCCTGACTTTC.